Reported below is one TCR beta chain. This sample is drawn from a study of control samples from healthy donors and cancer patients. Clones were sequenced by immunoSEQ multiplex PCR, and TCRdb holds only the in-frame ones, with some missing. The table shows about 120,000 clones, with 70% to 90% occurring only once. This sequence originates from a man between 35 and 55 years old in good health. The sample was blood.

For the CDR3, the DNA is TGTGCCAGCAGCTTACGTCAGGGCTATGGCTACACCTTC. Translation gives CASSLRQGYGYTF. V usage is TRBV11-2 and J usage is TRBJ1-2; TRBD1 is a possible D gene (5 bases). V was clipped by 2 bases and J by 4 bases, with 8 bases between them. The CDR3 loop spans 13 amino acids. Per the germline V gene, CDR1 is SGHAT and CDR2 is FQNNGV.